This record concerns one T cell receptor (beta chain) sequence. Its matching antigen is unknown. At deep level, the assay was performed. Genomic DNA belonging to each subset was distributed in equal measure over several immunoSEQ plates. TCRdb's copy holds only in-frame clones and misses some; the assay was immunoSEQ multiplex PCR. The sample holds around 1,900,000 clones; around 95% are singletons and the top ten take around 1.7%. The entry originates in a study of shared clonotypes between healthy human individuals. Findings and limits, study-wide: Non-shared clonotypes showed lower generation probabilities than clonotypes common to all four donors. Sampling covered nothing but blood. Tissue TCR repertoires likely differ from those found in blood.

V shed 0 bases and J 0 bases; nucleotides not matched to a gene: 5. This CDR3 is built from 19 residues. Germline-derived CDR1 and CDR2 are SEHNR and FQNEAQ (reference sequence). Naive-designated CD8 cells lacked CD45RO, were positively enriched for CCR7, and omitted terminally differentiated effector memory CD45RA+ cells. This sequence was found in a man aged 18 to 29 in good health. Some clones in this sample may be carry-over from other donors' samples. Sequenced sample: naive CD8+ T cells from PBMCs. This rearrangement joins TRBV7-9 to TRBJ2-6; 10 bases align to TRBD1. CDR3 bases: TGTGCCAGCAGCTTAGCCGGACAGGGGGATTACTCTGGGGCCAACGTCCTGACTTTC. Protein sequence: CASSLAGQGDYSGANVLTF. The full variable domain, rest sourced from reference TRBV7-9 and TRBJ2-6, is DTGVSQNPRHKITKRGQNVTFRCDPISEHNRLYWYRQTLGQGPEFLTYFQNEAQLEKSRLLSDRFSAERPKGSFSTLEIQRTEQGDSAMYLCASSLAGQGDYSGANVLTFGAGSRLTVL.